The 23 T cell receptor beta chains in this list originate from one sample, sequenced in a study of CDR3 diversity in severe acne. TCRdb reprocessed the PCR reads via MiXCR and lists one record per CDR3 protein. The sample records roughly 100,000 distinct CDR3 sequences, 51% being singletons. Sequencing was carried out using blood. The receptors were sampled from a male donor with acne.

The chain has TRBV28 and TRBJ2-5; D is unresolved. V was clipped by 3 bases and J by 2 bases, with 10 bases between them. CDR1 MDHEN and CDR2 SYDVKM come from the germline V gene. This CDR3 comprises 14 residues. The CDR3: CASSFEGPQETQYF. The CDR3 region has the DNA TGTGCCAGCAGTTTTGAAGGGCCTCAAGAGACCCAGTACTTC.

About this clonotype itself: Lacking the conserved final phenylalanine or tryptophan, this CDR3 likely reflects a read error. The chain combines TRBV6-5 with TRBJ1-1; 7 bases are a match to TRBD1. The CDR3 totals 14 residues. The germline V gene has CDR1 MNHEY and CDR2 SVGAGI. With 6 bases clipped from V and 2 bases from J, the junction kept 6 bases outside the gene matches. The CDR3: CASRPTGVNTEAFS. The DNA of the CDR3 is TGTGCCAGCAGACCAACAGGGGTAAACACTGAAGCTTTCTCT.

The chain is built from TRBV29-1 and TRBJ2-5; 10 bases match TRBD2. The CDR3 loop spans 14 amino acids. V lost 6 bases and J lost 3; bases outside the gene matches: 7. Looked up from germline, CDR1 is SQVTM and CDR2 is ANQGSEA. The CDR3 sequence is CSVHGAGGEETQYF. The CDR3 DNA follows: TGCAGCGTCCACGGAGCGGGAGGGGAAGAGACCCAGTACTTC.

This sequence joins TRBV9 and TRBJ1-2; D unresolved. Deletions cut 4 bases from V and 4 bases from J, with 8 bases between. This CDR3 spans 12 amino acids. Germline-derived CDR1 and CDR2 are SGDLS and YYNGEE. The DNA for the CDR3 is TGTGCCAGCAGCTCAACTATCTATGGCTACACCTTC. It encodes CASSSTIYGYTF. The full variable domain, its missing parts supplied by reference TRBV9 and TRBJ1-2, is DSGVTQTPKHLITATGQRVTLRCSPRSGDLSVYWYQQSLDQGLQFLIQYYNGEERAKGNILERFSAQQFPDLHSELNLSSLELGDSALYFCASSSTIYGYTFGSGTRLTVV.

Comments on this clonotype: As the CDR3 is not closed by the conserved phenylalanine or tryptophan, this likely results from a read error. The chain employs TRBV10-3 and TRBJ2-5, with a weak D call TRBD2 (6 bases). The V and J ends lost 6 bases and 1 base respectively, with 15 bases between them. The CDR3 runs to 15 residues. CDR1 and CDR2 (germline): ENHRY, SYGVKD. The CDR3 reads CAIREGLRSQETQYS. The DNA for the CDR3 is TGTGCCATCAGGGAGGGGTTGAGGTCCCAAGAGACCCAGTACTCC.

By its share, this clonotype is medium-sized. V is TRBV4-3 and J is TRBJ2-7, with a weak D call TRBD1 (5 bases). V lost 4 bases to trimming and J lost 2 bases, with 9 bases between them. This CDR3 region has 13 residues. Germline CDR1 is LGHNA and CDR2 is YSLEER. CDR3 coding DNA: TGCGCCAGCAGCCCACAGGTGGCCTACGAGCAGTACTTC. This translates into CASSPQVAYEQYF.

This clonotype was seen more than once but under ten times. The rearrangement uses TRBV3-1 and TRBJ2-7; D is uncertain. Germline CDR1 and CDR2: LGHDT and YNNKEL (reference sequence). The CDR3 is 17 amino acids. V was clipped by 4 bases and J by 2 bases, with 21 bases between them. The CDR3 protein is CASSRYLSGIPPYEQYF. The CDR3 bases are TGTGCCAGCAGCCGATACTTATCAGGAATCCCCCCCTACGAGCAGTACTTC.

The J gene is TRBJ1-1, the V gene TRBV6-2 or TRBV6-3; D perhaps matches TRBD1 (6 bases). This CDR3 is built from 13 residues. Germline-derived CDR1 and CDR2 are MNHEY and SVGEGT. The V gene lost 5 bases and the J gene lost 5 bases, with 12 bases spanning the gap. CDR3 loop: CASSLSGQTEAFF. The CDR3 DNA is TGTGCCAGCAGTCTTTCCGGACAGACTGAAGCTTTCTTT.

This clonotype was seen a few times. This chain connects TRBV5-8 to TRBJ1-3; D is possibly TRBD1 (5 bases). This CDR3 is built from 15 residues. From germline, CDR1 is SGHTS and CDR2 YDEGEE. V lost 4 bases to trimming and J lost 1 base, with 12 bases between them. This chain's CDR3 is CASSPQTASGNTIYF. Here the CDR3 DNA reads TGTGCCAGCAGCCCCCAGACAGCGTCTGGAAACACCATATATTTT.

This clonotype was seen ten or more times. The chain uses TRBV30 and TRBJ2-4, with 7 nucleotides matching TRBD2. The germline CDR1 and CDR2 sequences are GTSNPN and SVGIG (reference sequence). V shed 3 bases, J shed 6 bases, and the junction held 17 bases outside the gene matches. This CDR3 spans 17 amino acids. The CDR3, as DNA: TGTGCCTGGAGCCCTGGGGGGACTACCGGCGGGGCAAACATTCAGTACTTC. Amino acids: CAWSPGGTTGGANIQYF.

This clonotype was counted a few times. The CDR3 is CASSSPGQEDDEQYF. DNA of the CDR3: TGTGCCAGCAGCTCCCCGGGACAAGAAGATGACGAGCAGTACTTC. The gene calls are TRBV7-3 and TRBJ2-7; tentatively, D is TRBD1 (6 bases). V lost 4 bases and J lost 5, with 18 bases in between. The CDR3 sequence is 15 residues long. The germline CDR1 and CDR2 sequences are SGHTA and FQGTGA.

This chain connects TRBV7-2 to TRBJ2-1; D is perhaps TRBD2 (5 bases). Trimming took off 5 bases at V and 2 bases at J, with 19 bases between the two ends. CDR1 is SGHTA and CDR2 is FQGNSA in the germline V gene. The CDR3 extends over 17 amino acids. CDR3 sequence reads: CASSARSLVSPYNEQFF. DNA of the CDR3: TGTGCCAGCAGCGCCCGTTCACTAGTATCCCCCTACAATGAGCAGTTCTTC.

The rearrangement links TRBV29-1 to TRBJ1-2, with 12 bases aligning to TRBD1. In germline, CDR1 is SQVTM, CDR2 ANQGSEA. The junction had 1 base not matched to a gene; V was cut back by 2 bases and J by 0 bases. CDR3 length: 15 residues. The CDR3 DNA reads TGCAGCGTTGAACGGGACAGGGGGCCTAACTATGGCTACACCTTC. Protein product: CSVERDRGPNYGYTF.

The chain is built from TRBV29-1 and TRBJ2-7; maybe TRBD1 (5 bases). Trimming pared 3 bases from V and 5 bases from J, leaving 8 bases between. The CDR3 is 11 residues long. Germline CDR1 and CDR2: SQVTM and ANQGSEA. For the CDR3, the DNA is TGCAGCGTTGATTGGGGCCACGAGCAGTACTTC. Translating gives CSVDWGHEQYF.

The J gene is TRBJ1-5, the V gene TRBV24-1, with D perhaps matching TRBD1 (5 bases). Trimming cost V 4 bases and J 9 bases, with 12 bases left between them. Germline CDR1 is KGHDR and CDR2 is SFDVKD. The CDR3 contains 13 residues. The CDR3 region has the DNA TGTGCCACCAGTGAAGCGCAGGGATTGCCCCAGCATTTT. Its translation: CATSEAQGLPQHF.

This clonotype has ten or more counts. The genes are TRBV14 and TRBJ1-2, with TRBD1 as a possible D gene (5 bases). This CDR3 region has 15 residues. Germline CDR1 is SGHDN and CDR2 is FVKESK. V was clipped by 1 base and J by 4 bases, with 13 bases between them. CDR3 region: CASSQVSGGPYGYTF. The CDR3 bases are TGTGCCAGCAGCCAAGTATCGGGGGGACCCTATGGCTACACCTTC.

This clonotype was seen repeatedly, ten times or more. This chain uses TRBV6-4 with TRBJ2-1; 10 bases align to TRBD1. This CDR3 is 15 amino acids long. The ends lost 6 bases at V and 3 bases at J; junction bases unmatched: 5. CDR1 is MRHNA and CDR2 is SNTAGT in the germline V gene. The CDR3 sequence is CASSSGTGDYNEQFF. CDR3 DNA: TGTGCCAGCAGCTCCGGGACAGGGGACTACAATGAGCAGTTCTTC.

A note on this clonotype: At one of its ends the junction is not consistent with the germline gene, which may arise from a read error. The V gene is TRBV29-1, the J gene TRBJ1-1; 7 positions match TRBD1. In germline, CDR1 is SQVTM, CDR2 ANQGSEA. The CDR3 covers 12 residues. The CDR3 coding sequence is TGCAGCGCCCTACAGGGGCGGACTGAAGCTTCCTTT. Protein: CSALQGRTEASF.

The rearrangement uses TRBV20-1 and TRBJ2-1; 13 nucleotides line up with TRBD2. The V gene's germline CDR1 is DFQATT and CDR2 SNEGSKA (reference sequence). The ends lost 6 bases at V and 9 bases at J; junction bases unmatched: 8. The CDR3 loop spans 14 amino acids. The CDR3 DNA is TGCAGTGCCAGAACTAGCGGGAGGGCCGGTGAGCAGTTCTTC. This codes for CSARTSGRAGEQFF.

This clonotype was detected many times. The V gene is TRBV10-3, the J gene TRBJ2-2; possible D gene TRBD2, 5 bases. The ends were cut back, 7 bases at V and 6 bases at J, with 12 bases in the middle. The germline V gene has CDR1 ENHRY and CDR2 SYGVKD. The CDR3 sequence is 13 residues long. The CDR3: CAITGISAGELFF. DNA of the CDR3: TGTGCCATCACGGGGATATCGGCCGGGGAGCTGTTTTTT.

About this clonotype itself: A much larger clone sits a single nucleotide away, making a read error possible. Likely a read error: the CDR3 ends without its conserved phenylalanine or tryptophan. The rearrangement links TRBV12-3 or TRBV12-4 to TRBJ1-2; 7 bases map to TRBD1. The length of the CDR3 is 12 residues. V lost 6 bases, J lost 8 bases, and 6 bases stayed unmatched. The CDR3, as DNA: TGTGCCAGCAGCGCGACAGGGTACGGCTACACCCTC. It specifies CASSATGYGYTL.

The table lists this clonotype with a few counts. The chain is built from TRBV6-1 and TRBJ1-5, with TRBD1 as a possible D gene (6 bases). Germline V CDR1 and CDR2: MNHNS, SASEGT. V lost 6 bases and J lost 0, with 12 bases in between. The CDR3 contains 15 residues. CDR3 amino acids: CASRLQGNSNQPQHF. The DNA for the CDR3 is TGTGCCAGCAGGTTACAGGGAAATAGCAATCAGCCCCAGCATTTT.

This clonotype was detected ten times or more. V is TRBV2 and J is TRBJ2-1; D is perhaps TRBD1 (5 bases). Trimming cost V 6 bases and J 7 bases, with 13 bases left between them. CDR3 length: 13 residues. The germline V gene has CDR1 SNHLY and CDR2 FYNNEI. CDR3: CASRWGPMNEQFF. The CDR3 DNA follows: TGTGCCAGCAGGTGGGGCCCCATGAATGAGCAGTTCTTC.